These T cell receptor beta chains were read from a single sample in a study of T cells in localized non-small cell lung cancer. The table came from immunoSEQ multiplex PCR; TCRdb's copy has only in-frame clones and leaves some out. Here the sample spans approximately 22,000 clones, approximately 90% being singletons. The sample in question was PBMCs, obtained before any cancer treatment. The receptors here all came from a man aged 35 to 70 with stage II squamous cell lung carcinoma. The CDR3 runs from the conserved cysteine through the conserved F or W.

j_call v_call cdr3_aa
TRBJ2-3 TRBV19 CASSLRESPFTDTQYF
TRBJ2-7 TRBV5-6 CASSLYGYEQYF
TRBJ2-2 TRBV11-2 CASSSNGGFTGELFF
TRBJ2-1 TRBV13 CASSYKQGRFGDEQFF
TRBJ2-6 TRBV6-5 CATTPSGANVLTF
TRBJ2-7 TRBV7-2 CASSFDRGDYEQYF
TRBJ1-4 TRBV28 CASSFFLSNEKLFF
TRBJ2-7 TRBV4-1 CASSQVGTADYEQYF
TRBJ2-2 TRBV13 CASSRDRGQGTGELFF
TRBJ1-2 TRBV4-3 CASSQGFRGLDGYTF